The text below deals with one TCR beta chain. The antigen is not known. The sample is drawn from a study of T cells in Graves' hyperthyroidism and ophthalmopathy. Whole-study findings and limits: With a median lead of about six months before onset, the model predicted ophthalmopathy. Using 13 V-J features, a model discriminated ophthalmopathy from stable hyperthyroidism.

Under 3 months was the duration of disease in ophthalmopathy patients, who also had a Clinical Activity Score of at least 3 and a NOSPECS grade of at least 4. RNA transcripts yielded amplified TCR beta CDR3 regions. Researchers ran a first-round RT-PCR on the TCR CDR3 using the HTBI primer set. MiXCR, run by TCRdb on the multiplex PCR reads, gives a single entry per CDR3 protein. The sample records under 550,000 distinct CDR3 sequences, around 20% being singletons. This CDR3 contains 14 residues. V was pared by 5 bases and J by 1 base, with 10 bases between. Germline V gives CDR1 LGHDT, CDR2 YNNKEL (reference sequence).

The specimen sequenced was blood. This sequence was found in a man aged 35 to 55 with Graves' ophthalmopathy. The chain joins TRBV3-1 to TRBJ2-3; the D gene could be TRBD1 or TRBD2 (6 bases each). The CDR3 is CASSKRGGTDTQYF. The CDR3 region has the DNA TGTGCCAGCAGCAAGAGGGGGGGCACAGATACGCAGTATTTT.